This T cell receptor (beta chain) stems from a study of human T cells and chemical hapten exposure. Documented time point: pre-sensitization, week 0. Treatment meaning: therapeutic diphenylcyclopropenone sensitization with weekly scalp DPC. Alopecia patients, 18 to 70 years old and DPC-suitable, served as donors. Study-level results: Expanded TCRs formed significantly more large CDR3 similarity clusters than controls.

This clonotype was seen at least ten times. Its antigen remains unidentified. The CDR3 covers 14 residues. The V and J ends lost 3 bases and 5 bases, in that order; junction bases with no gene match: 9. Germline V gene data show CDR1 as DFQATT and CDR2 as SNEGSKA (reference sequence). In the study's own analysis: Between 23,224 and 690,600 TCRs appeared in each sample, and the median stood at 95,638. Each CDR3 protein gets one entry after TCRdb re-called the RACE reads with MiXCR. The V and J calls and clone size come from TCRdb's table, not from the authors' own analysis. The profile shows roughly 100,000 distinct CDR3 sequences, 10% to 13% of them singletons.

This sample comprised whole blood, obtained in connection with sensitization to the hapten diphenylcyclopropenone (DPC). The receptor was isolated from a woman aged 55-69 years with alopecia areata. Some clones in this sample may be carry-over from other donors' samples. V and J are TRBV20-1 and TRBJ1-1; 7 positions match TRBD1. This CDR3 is CSASATGVVTEAFF. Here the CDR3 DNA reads TGCAGTGCTAGCGCTACAGGGGTTGTTACTGAAGCTTTCTTT.